This T cell receptor (beta chain) was recovered during a study of blood T cell repertoires in COVID-19. On the study more broadly: COVID-19 samples collected from the United States, Italy and Spain covered acute and convalescent phases. Sources were T cells, B-cell-depleted T cells, or PBMCs; the material itself was cDNA or gDNA.

Germline V CDR1 and CDR2: SGDLS, YYNGEE. The CDR3 extends over 13 amino acids. The V end lost 0 bases, the J end lost 6 bases, and 9 bases lay between the germline ends. In the study's own analysis: Estimation of nucleated cell counts relied on the amplification of reference gene primers. Clones were sequenced by immunoSEQ multiplex PCR, and TCRdb holds only the in-frame ones, with some missing. V, J and clone size are taken as reported in that table, and D and trimming were inferred from the DNA itself. The repertoire holds about 350,000 clones, with approximately 90% as singletons. Sequencing was carried out using peripheral blood. The receptor was isolated from a woman aged 55-69 years with COVID-19, enrolled during active disease. V and J are TRBV9 and TRBJ1-2; TRBD1 might be the D (5 bases). As DNA, the CDR3 is TGTGCCAGCAGCGTAGAGGAGGGGCATGGCTACACCTTC. It specifies CASSVEEGHGYTF. The full variable domain, in which reference TRBV9 and TRBJ1-2 provide the parts outside the CDR3, is DSGVTQTPKHLITATGQRVTLRCSPRSGDLSVYWYQQSLDQGLQFLIQYYNGEERAKGNILERFSAQQFPDLHSELNLSSLELGDSALYFCASSVEEGHGYTFGSGTRLTVV.